This entry describes one T cell receptor beta chain. Sequencing used immunoSEQ multiplex PCR; TCRdb keeps in-frame clones, though not all of them. The table shows 170,000 or so clones, with approximately 94% occurring only once. The data originate from a study of control samples from healthy donors and cancer patients. Per germline, CDR1 MNHEY and CDR2 SMNVEV (reference sequence). The CDR3 has 13 amino acids. Trimming pared 2 bases from V and 4 bases from J, leaving 5 bases between. Sequencing was carried out using blood. This clonotype was obtained from a woman younger than 35 in good health. The chain has TRBV27 and TRBJ1-4, with D uncertain. CDR3 sequence reads: CASSLSSNEKLFF. The CDR3, as DNA: TGTGCCAGCAGTTTAAGTAGTAATGAAAAACTGTTTTTT.